Sequencing of this T cell receptor beta chain was carried out in a study of blood T cell repertoires in COVID-19. The overall study: The cDNA or gDNA used as material had been derived from T cells, B-cell-depleted T cells, or PBMCs.

Assay used: immunoSEQ multiplex PCR; TCRdb lists only in-frame clones, some missing. Of roughly 160,000 clones in the sample, more than 65% are singletons; the top ten hold 11%. The CDR3 loop spans 13 amino acids. Germline values: CDR1 SGDLS, CDR2 YYNGEE. Germline trimming cut 10 bases from V and 1 base from J; bases unmatched to any gene: 4. Everyone who took part was roughly 18 to 90 years old, and they came from about 25 US areas. Grouping used clinical history reported by participants in a survey and questionnaire. Symptom resolution, clearance, or two negative PCRs marked donors in Cohort 3 as recovered.

This TCR was recovered from a man aged 45-60 years who had recovered from COVID-19. The chain links TRBV9 to TRBJ2-2; 7 nucleotides line up with TRBD1. The sequenced sample consisted of PBMCs or T cells enriched from blood (not recorded which). Written as DNA, the CDR3 is TGTGCCTCCGGGACAGAGAACACCGGGGAGCTGTTTTTT. Its protein product is CASGTENTGELFF. The full variable domain, its missing parts supplied by reference TRBV9 and TRBJ2-2, is DSGVTQTPKHLITATGQRVTLRCSPRSGDLSVYWYQQSLDQGLQFLIQYYNGEERAKGNILERFSAQQFPDLHSELNLSSLELGDSALYFCASGTENTGELFFGEGSRLTVL.